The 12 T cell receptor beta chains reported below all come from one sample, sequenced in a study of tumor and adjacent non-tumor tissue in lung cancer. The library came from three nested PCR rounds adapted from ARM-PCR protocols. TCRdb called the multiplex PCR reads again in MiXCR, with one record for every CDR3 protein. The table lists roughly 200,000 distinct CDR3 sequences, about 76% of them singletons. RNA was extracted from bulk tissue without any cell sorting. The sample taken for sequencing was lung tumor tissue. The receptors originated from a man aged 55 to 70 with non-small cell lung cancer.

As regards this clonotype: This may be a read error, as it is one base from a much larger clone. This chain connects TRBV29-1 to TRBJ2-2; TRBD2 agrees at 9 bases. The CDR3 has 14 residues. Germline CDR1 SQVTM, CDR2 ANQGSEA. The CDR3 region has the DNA TGCAGCGTGTTGGCTAGCGGGAACGCCGGGGAGCTGTTTTTT. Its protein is CSVLASGNAGELFF.

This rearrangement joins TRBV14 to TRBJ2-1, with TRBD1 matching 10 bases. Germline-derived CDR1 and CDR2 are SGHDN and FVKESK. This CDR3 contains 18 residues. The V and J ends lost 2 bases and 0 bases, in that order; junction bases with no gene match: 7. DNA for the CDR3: TGTGCCAGCAGCCAAATACCGGGACAGGGGATCTCCTACAATGAGCAGTTCTTC. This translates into CASSQIPGQGISYNEQFF.

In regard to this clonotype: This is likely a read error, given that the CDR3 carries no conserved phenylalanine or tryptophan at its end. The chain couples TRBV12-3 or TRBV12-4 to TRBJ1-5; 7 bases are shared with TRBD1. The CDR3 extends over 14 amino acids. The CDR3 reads CASNLGQLNQPQHL. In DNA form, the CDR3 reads TGTGCCAGCAACCTGGGACAGCTGAATCAACCCCAGCATCTT.

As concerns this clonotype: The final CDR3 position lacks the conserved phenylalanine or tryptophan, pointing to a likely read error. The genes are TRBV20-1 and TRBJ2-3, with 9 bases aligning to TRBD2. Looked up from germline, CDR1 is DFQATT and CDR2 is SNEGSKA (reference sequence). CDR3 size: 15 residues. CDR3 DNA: TGCAATGCTAGAAGGAGGGCTAGCGGGGATGGTGCGCAGTATTCT. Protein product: CNARRRASGDGAQYS.

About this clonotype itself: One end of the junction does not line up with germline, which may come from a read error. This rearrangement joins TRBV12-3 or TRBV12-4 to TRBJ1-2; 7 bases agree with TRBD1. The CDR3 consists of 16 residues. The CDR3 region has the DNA TGTTCCAGCACCGGGCAAAAGGGAGGGGGCCTACATGGCTACACCTTC. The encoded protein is CSSTGQKGGGLHGYTF.

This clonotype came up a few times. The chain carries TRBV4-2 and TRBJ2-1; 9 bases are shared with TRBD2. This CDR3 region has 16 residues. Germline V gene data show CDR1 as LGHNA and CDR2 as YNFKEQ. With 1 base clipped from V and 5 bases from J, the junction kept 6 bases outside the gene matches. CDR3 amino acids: CASSQGGLARDNEQFF. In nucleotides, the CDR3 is TGTGCCAGCAGCCAAGGCGGACTAGCGCGGGACAATGAGCAGTTCTTC.

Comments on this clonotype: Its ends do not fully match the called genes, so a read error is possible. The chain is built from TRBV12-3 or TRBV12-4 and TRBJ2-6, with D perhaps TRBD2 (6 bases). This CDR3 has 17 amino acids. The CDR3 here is CASSSGLLISEANVLIF. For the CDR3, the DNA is TGTGCCAGCAGTTCGGGACTCCTTATCTCTGAGGCCAACGTCCTGATTTTC.

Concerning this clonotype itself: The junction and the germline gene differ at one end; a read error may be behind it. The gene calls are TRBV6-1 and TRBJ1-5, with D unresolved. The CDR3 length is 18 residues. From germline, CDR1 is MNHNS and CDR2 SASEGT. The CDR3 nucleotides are TGTGCCAGCAGTTACTATATACAAGGCTCCTATAGTAATCAGCCGCAGCATTTT. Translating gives CASSYYIQGSYSNQPQHF.

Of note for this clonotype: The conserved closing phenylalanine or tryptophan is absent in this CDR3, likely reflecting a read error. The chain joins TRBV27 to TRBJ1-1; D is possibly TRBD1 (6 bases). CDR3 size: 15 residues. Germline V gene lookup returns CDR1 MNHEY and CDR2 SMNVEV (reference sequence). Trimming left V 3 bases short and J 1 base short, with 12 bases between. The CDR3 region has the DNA TGTGCCAGCAGTTTGGGGGCAGCCCGGAACACTGAAGCTTTCTTA. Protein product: CASSLGAARNTEAFL.

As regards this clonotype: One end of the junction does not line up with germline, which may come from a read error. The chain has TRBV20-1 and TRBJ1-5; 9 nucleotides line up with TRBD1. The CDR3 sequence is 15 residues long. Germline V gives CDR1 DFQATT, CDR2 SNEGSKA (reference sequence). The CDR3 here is CCAIEHRGLGQPQHF. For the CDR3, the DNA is TGCTGTGCTATAGAACACAGGGGGCTGGGTCAGCCCCAGCATTTT.

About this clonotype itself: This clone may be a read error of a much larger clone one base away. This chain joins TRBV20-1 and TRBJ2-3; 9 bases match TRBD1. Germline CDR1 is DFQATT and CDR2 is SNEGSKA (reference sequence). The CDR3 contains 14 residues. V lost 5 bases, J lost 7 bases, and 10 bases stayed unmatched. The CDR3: CSASRTGDLYTQYF. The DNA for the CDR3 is TGCAGTGCTTCCAGGACAGGGGACTTATATACGCAGTATTTT.

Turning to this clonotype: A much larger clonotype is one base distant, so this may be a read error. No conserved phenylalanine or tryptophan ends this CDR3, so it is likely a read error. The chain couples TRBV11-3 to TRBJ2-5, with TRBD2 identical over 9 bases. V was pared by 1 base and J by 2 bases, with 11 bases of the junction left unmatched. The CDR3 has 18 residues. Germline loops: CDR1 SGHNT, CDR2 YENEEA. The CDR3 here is CASSLGAAGGPVQETQYL. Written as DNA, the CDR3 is TGTGCCAGCAGCTTAGGAGCGGCGGGGGGGCCAGTTCAAGAGACCCAGTACCTC.